This T cell receptor beta chain was sequenced during a study of blood T cell repertoires in COVID-19. Overall study context: Researchers got acute and convalescent COVID-19 samples from the United States, Italy and Spain. T cells, B-cell-depleted T cells, or PBMCs supplied cDNA or gDNA.

In this sample, this clone turned up once. Authors' analysis steps: Amplification of reference gene primers provided the estimated nucleated cell counts. Generated by immunoSEQ multiplex PCR, the TCRdb table keeps only in-frame clones and is missing some. For V, J and clone size, that table is used; D and trimming come from the DNA. Among 150,000 to 200,000 clones listed, 88% were seen once. V was cut by 7 bases and J by 0 bases, with 9 bases left in between. The CDR3 is 13 residues long. Germline V lookup: CDR1 SGHNT, CDR2 YYREEE (reference sequence). V gene TRBV5-4 combines with J gene TRBJ2-3, with D unresolved. This clonotype was obtained from a human donor in a cohort sampled during active COVID-19. Sequenced: peripheral blood. CDR3 loop: CASRVPSTDTQYF. The CDR3 nucleotides read TGTGCCAGCCGAGTGCCTAGCACAGATACGCAGTATTTT.